This section outlines one T cell receptor (beta chain) sequence together with its context. This CDR3 region has 13 residues. Trimming took off 4 bases at V and 3 bases at J, with 7 bases between the two ends. The germline gives CDR1 SNHLY, CDR2 FYNNEI. TCRdb keeps only in-frame clones here, not all; method: immunoSEQ multiplex PCR. The sample yields some 90,000 clones, 70% to 90% seen once. The sample comes from a study of T cells after somatic rescue of genetic block. Sequences were obtained from peripheral blood mononuclear cells (PBMCs). The source of this sequence is a woman aged 18-29 years. The chain has TRBV2 and TRBJ1-3; D remains unclear. The DNA of the CDR3 is TGTGCCAGCAGTGGCCAGGTTGGAAACACCATATATTTT. Its translation is CASSGQVGNTIYF.